This passage covers 6 T cell receptor beta chains from one sample sequenced in a study of blood T cell repertoires in COVID-19. Here immunoSEQ multiplex PCR was the method, and the copy in TCRdb shows in-frame clones only, minus some. The sample yields fewer than 120,000 clones, roughly nine tenths seen once. Sequenced input: peripheral blood. The receptors here all came from a human donor in a cohort sampled during active COVID-19.

This clone was recorded a few times. The chain joins TRBV9 to TRBJ2-7; a possible D gene is TRBD2 (5 bases). Trimming took 1 base from V and 0 from J, leaving 11 bases between them. Germline V lookup: CDR1 SGDLS, CDR2 YYNGEE. CDR3 length: 15 amino acids. CDR3 bases: TGTGCCAGCAGCGTACTCCCGGGGAGCTCCTACGAGCAGTACTTC. Protein sequence: CASSVLPGSSYEQYF.

The gene calls are TRBV7-2 and TRBJ1-6, with 8 nucleotides matching TRBD1. With 1 base clipped from V and 10 bases from J, the junction kept 3 bases outside the gene matches. In germline, CDR1 is SGHTA, CDR2 FQGNSA. The CDR3 is 14 amino acids. CDR3 sequence: CASSLDRGRSPLHF. In nucleotides, the CDR3 is TGTGCCAGCAGCTTAGACAGGGGGAGATCACCCCTCCACTTT.

This clone was counted only a few times. The chain is built from TRBV6-5 and TRBJ1-1, with D possibly being TRBD1 (5 bases). Trimming shortened V by 3 bases and J by 1 base, and 6 bases separated the two germline ends. In germline, CDR1 is MNHEY, CDR2 SVGAGI. This CDR3 contains 13 residues. CDR3 nucleotide sequence: TGTGCCAGCAGTTATAGGGGGAACACTGAAGCTTTCTTT. Translated: CASSYRGNTEAFF.

The chain carries TRBV7-2 and TRBJ1-2; 7 bases are a match to TRBD1. V shed 0 bases, J shed 4 bases, and the junction held 2 bases outside the gene matches. Germline V gene lookup returns CDR1 SGHTA and CDR2 FQGNSA. The length of the CDR3 is 14 residues. CDR3 DNA: TGTGCCAGCAGCTTAGCAGGGGGCGGCTATGGCTACACCTTC. Protein: CASSLAGGGYGYTF. Complete variable domain (other parts from reference TRBV7-2 and TRBJ1-2): GAGVSQSPSNKVTEKGKDVELRCDPISGHTALYWYRQSLGQGLEFLIYFQGNSAPDKSGLPSDRFSAERTGGSVSTLTIQRTQQEDSAVYLCASSLAGGGYGYTFGSGTRLTVV.

The V call is TRBV11-2, the J call TRBJ2-1; 13 bases fit TRBD2. The CDR3 contains 15 residues. Germline loops: CDR1 SGHAT, CDR2 FQNNGV. V lost 5 bases, J lost 6 bases, and 4 bases stayed unmatched. The CDR3 DNA sequence: TGTGCCAGCAGCGTAGGGACTAGCGGGATCAATGAGCAGTTCTTC. This encodes CASSVGTSGINEQFF.

The gene calls are TRBV5-6 and TRBJ2-1, with D uncertain. The germline V gene has CDR1 SGHDT and CDR2 YYEEEE. V dropped 2 bases and J dropped 6 bases, with 6 bases sitting between them. The CDR3 has 12 amino acids. The CDR3 here is CASSFLSNEQFF. The CDR3 DNA sequence: TGTGCCAGCAGCTTTCTGAGCAATGAGCAGTTCTTC.